These 29 T cell receptor beta chains share one sample of origin, sequenced in a study of blood T cell repertoires in COVID-19. Only in-frame clones appear in the TCRdb table, and some are missing; sequencing was by immunoSEQ multiplex PCR. The sample consists of about 64,000 clones, 82% of them appearing once. Sequenced material: peripheral blood. The receptors here all came from a human donor in a cohort sampled during active COVID-19.

CDR3 protein: CATPPRSLDEQFF. The CDR3 bases are TGTGCCACCCCCCCTCGGAGTCTCGATGAGCAGTTCTTC. The chain has TRBV6-5 and TRBJ2-1; D is unresolved. The V and J ends lost 10 bases and 8 bases respectively, with 18 bases between them. This CDR3 is built from 13 residues. Germline lookup yields CDR1 MNHEY and CDR2 SVGAGI.

This clone has only a few counts. The V call is TRBV6-5, the J call TRBJ1-3; D gene ambiguous. V lost 6 bases, J lost 0 bases, and 9 bases lay in between. Germline CDR1 and CDR2: MNHEY and SVGAGI. This CDR3 is built from 14 residues. The CDR3 nucleotides are TGTGCCAGCAGGTCCTTCAGCTCTGGAAACACCATATATTTT. Protein sequence: CASRSFSSGNTIYF.

In its sample, this clone was seen a few times. The V and J genes are TRBV21-1 and TRBJ1-4; TRBD1 is the table's D call and was not checked against the DNA. TRBV21-1 counts as a pseudogene. The CDR3 sequence is 14 residues long. The CDR3 nucleotides are TGTGCCAGCAGCAACCGGGACAGCGGTGAAAAACTGTTTTTT. It is translated as CASSNRDSGEKLFF.

The V and J genes are TRBV2 and TRBJ2-1, with 10 nucleotides matching TRBD2. The length of the CDR3 is 15 residues. CDR1 is SNHLY and CDR2 is FYNNEI in the germline V gene. V was pared by 7 bases and J by 5 bases, with 8 bases of the junction left unmatched. CDR3 sequence: CASNEGLATNNEQFF. The DNA of the CDR3 is TGTGCCAGCAACGAGGGACTAGCGACGAACAATGAGCAGTTCTTC. Supplemented by reference TRBV2 and TRBJ2-1, the full variable domain reads EPEVTQTPSHQVTQMGQEVILRCVPISNHLYFYWYRQILGQKVEFLVSFYNNEISEKSEIFDDQFSVERPDGSNFTLKIRSTKLEDSAMYFCASNEGLATNNEQFFGPGTRLTVL.

This chain uses TRBV21-1 with TRBJ2-3; the tabulated D call, TRBD1, remains unverified against the DNA. TRBV21-1 is a documented pseudogene. This CDR3 has 15 residues. The CDR3 DNA is TGTGCCAGCAGCAAAGGGGGACAAAAGCCAGATACGCAGTATTTT. Residues: CASSKGGQKPDTQYF.

The chain joins TRBV30 to TRBJ2-5; no reliable D call. Germline lookup yields CDR1 GTSNPN and CDR2 SVGIG (reference sequence). This CDR3 contains 12 residues. V was clipped by 0 bases and J by 5 bases, with 7 bases between them. CDR3 protein: CAWSVAVETQYF. The CDR3 coding sequence is TGTGCCTGGAGTGTGGCAGTGGAGACCCAGTACTTC.

This clone has a handful of counts. J is TRBJ2-3 and V is TRBV24-1, with D possibly matching TRBD2 (5 bases). The CDR3 totals 15 residues. V lost 4 bases and J 0 bases, leaving 10 bases between the germline ends. Germline V gives CDR1 KGHDR, CDR2 SFDVKD. DNA of the CDR3: TGTGCCACCAGTGACAACGGACTGAGCACAGATACGCAGTATTTT. Its protein product is CATSDNGLSTDTQYF.

The V gene is TRBV7-2, the J gene TRBJ2-5, with 7 bases identical to TRBD1. The trim removed 8 bases at V and 2 bases at J, leaving 8 bases unmatched. The germline V gene encodes CDR1 SGHTA and CDR2 FQGNSA. The CDR3 has 14 residues. The CDR3 protein is CASARQGKQETQYF. CDR3 in DNA: TGTGCCAGCGCCAGACAGGGAAAACAAGAGACCCAGTACTTC.

CDR3 sequence reads: CASSSISGGTEQFF. The DNA of the CDR3 is TGTGCCAGTAGTTCCATATCGGGGGGCACTGAGCAGTTCTTC. The rearrangement joins TRBV19 to TRBJ2-1; a possible D gene is TRBD2 (7 bases). V dropped 5 bases and J dropped 9 bases, with 17 bases sitting between them. Germline CDR1 reads LNHDA; CDR2 reads SQIVND (reference sequence). The CDR3 length is 14 residues.

The V call is TRBV5-8, the J call TRBJ2-2; D is possibly TRBD1 (6 bases). CDR1 is SGHTS, CDR2 YDEGEE, per germline. Trimming removed 4 bases from V and 5 bases from J, with 21 bases in between. This CDR3 region has 17 residues. In DNA, the CDR3 is TGTGCCAGCAGCCGGCGGACAGTAGGGGATCGAACCGGGGAGCTGTTTTTT. This translates into CASSRRTVGDRTGELFF.

The chain has TRBV2 and TRBJ1-5; D is uncertain. Germline V CDR1 and CDR2: SNHLY, FYNNEI. This CDR3 region has 15 residues. Trimming stripped 9 bases from V and 2 bases from J, with 17 bases between. In DNA, the CDR3 is TGTGCCAGTCGAGAGACGTCGGCGGGCAATCAGCCCCAGCATTTT. Its protein is CASRETSAGNQPQHF.

The gene calls are TRBV14 and TRBJ2-3, with a tentative D call TRBD1 (5 bases). The CDR3 has 12 amino acids. V shed 0 bases and J shed 8 bases, with 6 bases lying between them. Germline CDR1 SGHDN, CDR2 FVKESK. The CDR3 protein is CASSQDRVTQYF. CDR3 sequence (DNA): TGTGCCAGCAGCCAAGACAGGGTTACGCAGTATTTT.

The chain recombines TRBV10-3 with TRBJ2-2, with 8 bases fitting TRBD1. CDR3 length: 15 amino acids. Germline assignment: CDR1 ENHRY and CDR2 SYGVKD. Trimming took 4 bases from V and 8 from J; bases not matched to a gene: 9. CDR3 nucleotides: TGTGCCATCAGTGCGGGTCTCGGACAGGGAGGGGAGCTGTTTTTT. It translates to CAISAGLGQGGELFF.

The chain is built from TRBV6-5 and TRBJ1-6, with no clear D. Trimming cost V 6 bases and J 9 bases, with 15 bases left between them. Germline CDR1 is MNHEY and CDR2 is SVGAGI. The CDR3 is 14 residues long. CDR3 protein: CASSPYLSGSPLHF. CDR3 DNA: TGTGCCAGCAGCCCCTACCTCTCGGGTTCACCCCTCCACTTT.

The rearrangement links TRBV6-5 to TRBJ1-5; no reliable D call. Trimming pared 5 bases from V and 2 bases from J, leaving 10 bases between. This CDR3 is built from 14 residues. Germline V gene data show CDR1 as MNHEY and CDR2 as SVGAGI. CDR3 DNA sequence: TGTGCCAGCAGTCCCACCGAGGGCAATCAGCCCCAGCATTTT. As protein: CASSPTEGNQPQHF.

The genes are TRBV10-2 and TRBJ2-3, with D perhaps TRBD2 (7 bases). Germline loops: CDR1 WSHSY, CDR2 SAAADI. V was shortened by 9 bases and J by 6 bases, with 19 bases between the two germline ends. The CDR3 runs to 14 residues. The CDR3, as DNA: TGCGCCAGTTACTCACGGGGGGCAGGGGATACGCAGTATTTT. Translated, it gives CASYSRGAGDTQYF.

CDR3 DNA: TGTGCCAGCAGCTTTGCCCCTATAGGAAACACCATATATTTT. Translation gives CASSFAPIGNTIYF. The V and J genes are TRBV5-6 and TRBJ1-3; the D is unclear. The V gene lost 2 bases and the J gene lost 4 bases, with 10 bases spanning the gap. The CDR3 has 14 amino acids. Germline CDR1 and CDR2: SGHDT and YYEEEE.

This sequence joins TRBV11-3 and TRBJ2-3; 11 bases line up with TRBD2. The CDR3 has 14 residues. The V gene's germline CDR1 is SGHNT and CDR2 YENEEA. Unmatched junction bases numbered 3, after V lost 4 bases and J lost 6 bases. The CDR3 protein is CASSSASGGDTQYF. The CDR3 bases are TGTGCCAGCAGCTCCGCTAGCGGGGGGGATACGCAGTATTTT.

The chain is built from TRBV5-1 and TRBJ2-5; 12 nucleotides agree with TRBD1. CDR3 length: 15 amino acids. J gave up 3 bases and V 4 bases, and 4 bases lay outside the gene matches. Per the germline V gene, CDR1 is SGHRS and CDR2 is YFSETQ. As DNA, the CDR3 is TGCGCCAGCAGCCGTGGGACAGGGGGCGAAGAGACCCAGTACTTC. Residues: CASSRGTGGEETQYF. The whole variable domain, filled in from reference TRBV5-1 and TRBJ2-5, reads KAGVTQTPRYLIKTRGQQVTLSCSPISGHRSVSWYQQTPGQGLQFLFEYFSETQRNKGNFPGRFSGRQFSNSRSEMNVSTLELGDSALYLCASSRGTGGEETQYFGPGTRLLVL.

The CDR3 is CASSSGQDLYEQYV. For the CDR3, the DNA is TGTGCCAGCAGTTCTGGACAGGACCTCTACGAGCAGTACGTC. The chain employs TRBV28 and TRBJ2-7; TRBD1 matches at 7 bases. There are 14 residues in the CDR3. The V segment lost 4 bases and the J segment 3 bases; nucleotides outside the gene matches: 6. Germline V lookup: CDR1 MDHEN, CDR2 SYDVKM.

The chain is built from TRBV6-4 and TRBJ1-1; the match to TRBD1 covers 8 bases. The CDR3 runs 16 residues. Germline V gene data show CDR1 as MRHNA and CDR2 as SNTAGT. V gave up 0 bases and J gave up 6 bases; unmatched junction bases: 9. The DNA of the CDR3 is TGTGCCAGCAGTGACTCATTAAAGGACAGGGACCCTGAAGCTTTCTTT. It translates to CASSDSLKDRDPEAFF.

This clone has only one observation. The chain couples TRBV5-1 to TRBJ1-1; unclear D gene. V was clipped by 3 bases and J by 4 bases, with 19 bases between them. CDR1 and CDR2 (germline): SGHRS, YFSETQ. CDR3 length: 16 residues. CDR3 region: CASSSLPMRAITEAFF. The DNA of the CDR3 is TGCGCCAGCAGCTCCCTCCCGATGAGGGCTATCACTGAAGCTTTCTTT.

This chain uses TRBV2 with TRBJ2-7; D unclear. With 0 bases removed from V and 6 bases from J, the gap between germline ends came to 6 bases. The CDR3 has 12 residues. Germline loops: CDR1 SNHLY, CDR2 FYNNEI. CDR3 sequence (DNA): TGTGCCAGCAGTGAAGCCGGGTTCGAGCAGTACGTC. Amino acids: CASSEAGFEQYV.

The chain has TRBV19 and TRBJ1-6; TRBD1 matches 7 bases. The CDR3 sequence is 15 residues long. J lost 8 bases, V lost 8 bases, and 12 bases had no gene match. CDR1 and CDR2 (germline): LNHDA, SQIVND (reference sequence). CDR3 nucleotide sequence: TGTGCCAGTGCCCGAACAGGGGCCGCGGATTCACCCCTCCACTTT. Translated, it gives CASARTGAADSPLHF.

The rearrangement joins TRBV5-1 to TRBJ2-1; TRBD1 matches at 7 bases. Germline CDR1 is SGHRS and CDR2 is YFSETQ. V shed 7 bases and J 6 bases; nucleotides not matched to a gene: 7. The CDR3 has 13 amino acids. The CDR3 bases are TGCGCCAGCTTGGGGGCAGGGGGCAATGAGCAGTTCTTC. It yields the protein CASLGAGGNEQFF.

The chain joins TRBV4-2 to TRBJ1-5; D uncertain. V shed 4 bases and J shed 5 bases, with 9 bases lying between them. The CDR3 covers 13 residues. Germline V gene sequence: CDR1 LGHNA, CDR2 YNFKEQ. CDR3 amino acids: CASSPEVDQPQHF. DNA of the CDR3: TGTGCCAGCAGCCCGGAGGTGGATCAGCCCCAGCATTTT.

The chain employs TRBV9 and TRBJ2-3, with D unresolved. The CDR3 is 15 residues long. V lost 4 bases and J lost 2, with 14 bases in between. Germline V CDR1 and CDR2: SGDLS, YYNGEE. CDR3 amino acids: CASSTRHPVTDTQYF. DNA of the CDR3: TGTGCCAGCAGCACCCGACACCCCGTCACAGATACGCAGTATTTT.

This clone was recorded a few times. This sequence joins TRBV12-5 and TRBJ1-2, with a tentative D call TRBD1 (5 bases). Trimming shortened V by 0 bases and J by 5 bases, and 16 bases separated the two germline ends. This CDR3 region has 16 residues. Germline values: CDR1 LGHNT, CDR2 FRNRAP. The CDR3 region has the DNA TGTGCTAGTGGTTTGGTACAGGCAGTCTTTTCATATGGCTACACCTTC. It codes for CASGLVQAVFSYGYTF.

The gene calls are TRBV7-9 and TRBJ2-1; 13 nucleotides match TRBD2. After removal of 5 bases from V and 8 bases from J, the junction contained 6 bases not matched to a gene. CDR1 SEHNR and CDR2 FQNEAQ come from the germline V gene (reference sequence). The CDR3 totals 15 residues. CDR3 residues: CASSLQTSGGHEQFF. CDR3 nucleotides: TGTGCCAGCAGCCTACAGACTAGCGGGGGGCATGAGCAGTTCTTC. The variable domain in full, completed from reference TRBV7-9 and TRBJ2-1, reads DTGVSQNPRHKITKRGQNVTFRCDPISEHNRLYWYRQTLGQGPEFLTYFQNEAQLEKSRLLSDRFSAERPKGSFSTLEIQRTEQGDSAMYLCASSLQTSGGHEQFFGPGTRLTVL.